This T cell receptor beta chain comes out of a study of blood T cell repertoires in COVID-19. Study information: The analysed material was cDNA or gDNA that came from T cells, B-cell-depleted T cells, or PBMCs.

The participants were between roughly 18 and 89 years old and came from roughly 24 US areas. Clinical histories supplied by participants themselves formed the basis of cohort assignment. Germline V CDR1 and CDR2: SGHVS, FQNEAQ. The CDR3 is 15 residues long. Trimming cost V 1 base and J 2 bases, with 11 bases left between them. In the original workflow: The assay estimated nucleated cells by amplifying reference gene primers. Measured with immunoSEQ multiplex PCR; TCRdb has only the in-frame clones, and not every one. The V and J calls and clone size come from that table; D and trimming were worked out from the DNA. Altogether 110,000 to 150,000 clones are present, approximately 80% being singletons, with the ten largest covering 1.5% to 2%. This clone has a single count.

The receptor was isolated from a woman aged 18-30 years who had been exposed to COVID-19. The sample consisted of PBMCs or T cells enriched from blood (not recorded which). The J gene is TRBJ1-1, the V gene TRBV7-8; possible D gene TRBD1, 6 bases. CDR3: CASSLVGGRNTEAFF. The DNA for the CDR3 is TGTGCCAGCAGCTTAGTGGGGGGGCGAAACACTGAAGCTTTCTTT.